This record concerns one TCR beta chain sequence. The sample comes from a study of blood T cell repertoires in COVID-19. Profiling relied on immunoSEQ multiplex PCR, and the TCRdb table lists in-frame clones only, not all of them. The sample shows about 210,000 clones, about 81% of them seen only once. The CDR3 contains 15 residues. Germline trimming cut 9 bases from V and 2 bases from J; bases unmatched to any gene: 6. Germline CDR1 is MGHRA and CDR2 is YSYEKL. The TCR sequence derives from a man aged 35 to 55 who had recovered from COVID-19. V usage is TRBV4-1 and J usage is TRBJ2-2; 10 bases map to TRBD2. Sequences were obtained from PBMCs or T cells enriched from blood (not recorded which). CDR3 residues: CASTLAGGNTGELFF. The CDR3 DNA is TGCGCCAGTACGTTAGCGGGAGGAAACACCGGGGAGCTGTTTTTT.